The source of this T cell receptor (beta chain) is a study of T cell responses to AZD1222 COVID-19 vaccine. Using immunoSEQ multiplex PCR, the repertoire was profiled, and TCRdb retains in-frame clones only, with some absent. The top ten hold 1.5% to 2% of the sample, which has around 95,000 clones, about nine tenths seen once. J gave up 10 bases and V 4 bases, and 19 bases lay outside the gene matches. Germline V gene data show CDR1 as SGHNT and CDR2 as YYREEE (reference sequence). The CDR3 consists of 18 residues. The sample holds one count of this clone. Sequencing was performed on peripheral blood, taken on day 0 of AZD1222 vaccination. This clonotype was sampled from an adult in good health. The chain joins TRBV5-4 to TRBJ1-6, with 8 positions matching TRBD1. CDR3 nucleotides: TGTGCCAGCAGCCCAGGAGGACAGGGCGGCGGAGTGGGATCACCCCTCCACTTT. This encodes CASSPGGQGGGVGSPLHF.